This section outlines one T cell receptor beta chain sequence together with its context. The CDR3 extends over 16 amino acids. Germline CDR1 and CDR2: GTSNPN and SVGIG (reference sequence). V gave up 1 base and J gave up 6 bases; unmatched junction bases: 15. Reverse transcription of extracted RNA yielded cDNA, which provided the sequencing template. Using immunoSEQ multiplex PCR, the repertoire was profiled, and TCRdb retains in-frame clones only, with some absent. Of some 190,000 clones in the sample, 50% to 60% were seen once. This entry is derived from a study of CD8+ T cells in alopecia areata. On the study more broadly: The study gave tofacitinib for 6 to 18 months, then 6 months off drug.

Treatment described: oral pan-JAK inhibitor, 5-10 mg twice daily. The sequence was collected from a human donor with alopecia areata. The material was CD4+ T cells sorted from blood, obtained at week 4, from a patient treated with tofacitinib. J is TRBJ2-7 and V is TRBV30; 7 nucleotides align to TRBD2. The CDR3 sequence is CAWSEPGGRLLSEQYF. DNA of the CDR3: TGTGCCTGGAGTGAGCCTGGCGGGAGACTACTCTCCGAGCAGTACTTC.